The 27 T cell receptor beta chains presented below share a single source sample, sequenced in a study of cytomegalovirus exposure and HLA in healthy donors. Primers for the PCR totalled 60 Vbeta and 13 Jbeta. TCRdb keeps only in-frame clones here, not all; method: immunoSEQ multiplex PCR. This sample yields about 200,000 clones, of which 80% to 85% are seen a single time; approximately 6.5% belongs to the top ten. The specimen sequenced was PBMCs. All receptors come from a woman aged 45-60 years in good health and CMV-seropositive.

The V and J genes are TRBV7-9 and TRBJ1-3; D call uncertain. This CDR3 region has 12 residues. Germline CDR1 SEHNR, CDR2 FQNEAQ (reference sequence). V lost 3 bases and J lost 15, with 15 bases in between. The CDR3 DNA follows: TGTGCCAGCAGCTTTCACCGGGATAGTGGATATTTT. Translating gives CASSFHRDSGYF. Full variable domain (remainder filled in from reference TRBV7-9 and TRBJ1-3): DTGVSQNPRHKITKRGQNVTFRCDPISEHNRLYWYRQTLGQGPEFLTYFQNEAQLEKSRLLSDRFSAERPKGSFSTLEIQRTEQGDSAMYLCASSFHRDSGYFGEGSWLTVV.

The table lists this clone with a few counts. The V and J genes are TRBV28 and TRBJ2-7, with D maybe TRBD2 (5 bases). The V and J ends lost 6 bases and 5 bases respectively, with 11 bases between them. This CDR3 region has 12 residues. Per the germline V gene, CDR1 is MDHEN and CDR2 is SYDVKM. The CDR3 sequence is CASRDSGDEQYF. CDR3 in DNA: TGTGCCAGCAGGGACTCCGGGGACGAGCAGTACTTC.

This clone showed up just once. The chain is built from TRBV5-1 and TRBJ2-3; D might be TRBD1 (5 bases). V lost 4 bases to trimming and J lost 10 bases, with 16 bases between them. This CDR3 has 13 amino acids. The germline V gene encodes CDR1 SGHRS and CDR2 YFSETQ. This CDR3 reads CASSDGQGLSQYF. In nucleotides, the CDR3 is TGCGCCAGCAGCGATGGACAAGGTTTGTCGCAGTATTTT.

V usage is TRBV15 and J usage is TRBJ2-1; D remains ambiguous. Trimming removed 0 bases from V and 5 bases from J, with 11 bases in between. Germline CDR1 and CDR2: LNHNV and YYDKDF (reference sequence). CDR3 length equals 15 residues. The CDR3 reads CATSRDHRSDNEQFF. In nucleotides, the CDR3 is TGTGCCACCAGCAGAGATCATCGGAGCGACAATGAGCAGTTCTTC.

This rearrangement joins TRBV7-9 to TRBJ2-1; possible D gene TRBD2, 6 bases. V gave up 1 base and J gave up 0 bases, with 10 bases separating them. Germline V lookup: CDR1 SEHNR, CDR2 FQNEAQ (reference sequence). CDR3 size: 16 residues. Here the CDR3 reads CASSLGLGGSYNEQFF. The CDR3 nucleotides are TGTGCCAGCAGCTTAGGTCTGGGGGGCTCCTACAATGAGCAGTTCTTC.

The chain uses TRBV6-5 and TRBJ2-5; 7 nucleotides agree with TRBD1. The better agreement between TRBJ2-7 and the DNA end casts doubt on the J call. From germline, CDR1 is MNHEY and CDR2 SVGAGI. The CDR3 consists of 15 residues. DNA for the CDR3: TGTGCCAGCACCCCCGACCGGGACAGAACCTACGAGCAGTACTTC. Translated, it gives CASTPDRDRTYEQYF.

In this sample, this clone turned up once. Other nucleotide sequences from this sample produce the same CDR3. The V call is TRBV6-5, the J call TRBJ2-1; 9 bases line up with TRBD2. V dropped 6 bases and J dropped 3; count of bases not matched to a gene: 6. This CDR3 spans 15 amino acids. The germline V gene has CDR1 MNHEY and CDR2 SVGAGI. The CDR3, as DNA: TGTGCCAGCAGCCCGCGGGGGGGCCTCTACAATGAGCAGTTCTTC. This gives the protein CASSPRGGLYNEQFF.

This clone was seen once. Other DNA sequences from this sample encode an identical CDR3 as well. The V gene is TRBV11-2, the J gene TRBJ2-7; 11 bases line up with TRBD2. The germline V gene encodes CDR1 SGHAT and CDR2 FQNNGV. The CDR3 spans 15 residues. V shed 2 bases, J shed 4 bases, and the junction held 4 bases outside the gene matches. The DNA of the CDR3 is TGTGCCAGCAGCTTATTAGCGGGGGGGCCTTACGAGCAGTACTTC. Its translation is CASSLLAGGPYEQYF.

This rearrangement joins TRBV6-1 to TRBJ2-1, with TRBD2 matching over 11 bases. The V segment lost 11 bases and the J segment 8 bases; nucleotides outside the gene matches: 14. The germline gives CDR1 MNHNS, CDR2 SASEGT. CDR3 length equals 15 residues. The CDR3 DNA sequence: TGTGCCGCCTGGGCCGGGACTAGCGGTGGCGATGAGCAGTTCTTC. Encoded protein: CAAWAGTSGGDEQFF.

The rearrangement joins TRBV7-6 to TRBJ2-7; 8 nucleotides line up with TRBD1. CDR1 and CDR2 from the germline V gene are SGHVS and FNYEAQ. J gave up 2 bases and V 5 bases, and 2 bases lay outside the gene matches. This CDR3 is built from 13 residues. In DNA form, the CDR3 reads TGTGCCAGCAGCAAACAGGGGGCCTACGAGCAGTACTTC. Residues: CASSKQGAYEQYF.

The V gene is TRBV6-5, the J gene TRBJ1-5; TRBD1 matches at 7 bases. The germline V gene has CDR1 MNHEY and CDR2 SVGAGI. This CDR3 is 15 amino acids long. Trimming at V came to 2 bases and at J to 3 bases, leaving 4 bases not matched to a gene. The CDR3 sequence: CASSYDREANQPQHF. CDR3 sequence (DNA): TGTGCCAGCAGTTACGACAGGGAGGCCAATCAGCCCCAGCATTTT.

The V call is TRBV15, the J call TRBJ1-4, with unresolved D. The germline CDR1 and CDR2 sequences are LNHNV and YYDKDF (reference sequence). Between the trimmed V and J ends, which lost 5 bases and 6 bases, there was a span of 7 bases. This CDR3 is built from 12 residues. As DNA, the CDR3 is TGTGCCACCAGCGACATCTATGAAAAACTGTTTTTT. It codes for CATSDIYEKLFF.

The chain uses TRBV28 and TRBJ2-4, with D possibly being TRBD1 (6 bases). Germline V CDR1 and CDR2: MDHEN, SYDVKM. The CDR3 length is 13 residues. V lost 8 bases to trimming and J lost 7 bases, with 15 bases between them. The DNA for the CDR3 is TGTGCCAGCCTCTCGGGGCAGGGGAACATTCAGTACTTC. This gives the protein CASLSGQGNIQYF.

The gene calls are TRBV29-1 and TRBJ2-5; D possibly corresponds to TRBD1 (6 bases). This CDR3 is built from 15 residues. Germline V gives CDR1 SQVTM, CDR2 ANQGSEA. The germline V and J ends were trimmed by 6 bases and 2 bases, with 19 bases remaining between them. The CDR3 bases are TGCAGCGTCGAAATCCAGGGGAGAAGGCAAGAGACCCAGTACTTC. This codes for CSVEIQGRRQETQYF.

The chain employs TRBV29-1 and TRBJ1-2; maybe TRBD1 (5 bases). The germline V gene has CDR1 SQVTM and CDR2 ANQGSEA. Trimming removed 5 bases at V and 1 base at J, with 11 bases between. The CDR3 length is 13 residues. CDR3 sequence: CSVSTDLNYGYTF. The CDR3 bases are TGCAGCGTTTCGACAGATCTTAACTATGGCTACACCTTC.

This clone was found a few times. The CDR3 DNA reads TGTGCCATCAGTCCAACAGGGGGCCAAAACACCATATATTTT. Translating it yields CAISPTGGQNTIYF. J is TRBJ1-3 and V is TRBV10-3; TRBD1 matches 9 bases. Looked up from germline, CDR1 is ENHRY and CDR2 is SYGVKD. CDR3 length equals 14 residues. The V and J ends lost 5 bases and 6 bases, in that order; junction bases with no gene match: 5.

The chain carries TRBV18 and TRBJ1-4; 10 bases are shared with TRBD1. Unmatched junction bases numbered 1, after V lost 0 bases and J lost 6 bases. The CDR3 spans 15 residues. Germline V CDR1 and CDR2: KGHSH, LQKENI. CDR3 nucleotides: TGTGCCAGCTCACCACCCGACAGGGGGCATGAAAAACTGTTTTTT. Its translation is CASSPPDRGHEKLFF.

V and J are TRBV4-1 and TRBJ2-4; D ambiguous. Between the trimmed V and J ends, which lost 4 bases and 6 bases, there was a span of 16 bases. In germline, CDR1 is MGHRA, CDR2 YSYEKL. The CDR3 runs 15 residues. CDR3 sequence reads: CASSRAPLSGNIQYF. The DNA of the CDR3 is TGCGCCAGCAGCCGGGCCCCCTTATCTGGAAACATTCAGTACTTC.

The gene calls are TRBV28 and TRBJ2-2, with 9 bases lining up with TRBD1. The CDR3 length is 14 residues. Germline CDR1 reads MDHEN; CDR2 reads SYDVKM. V dropped 7 bases and J dropped 2; count of bases not matched to a gene: 2. CDR3 region: CASTTGGNTGELFF. In nucleotides, the CDR3 is TGTGCCAGCACCACAGGGGGCAACACCGGGGAGCTGTTTTTT.

The J gene is TRBJ2-3, the V gene TRBV15; D may be TRBD1 (6 bases). Deletions cut 0 bases from V and 2 bases from J, with 15 bases between. Germline V lookup: CDR1 LNHNV, CDR2 YYDKDF (reference sequence). The CDR3 extends over 17 amino acids. CDR3 in DNA: TGTGCCACCAGCAGAGATAGGGGGACACCCGACACAGATACGCAGTATTTT. This encodes CATSRDRGTPDTDTQYF.

Note on this clone: The germline gene is not matched at one end of the junction; a read error may be the cause. The chain recombines TRBV7-9 with TRBJ1-1, with 7 nucleotides matching TRBD1. The CDR3 sequence is 16 residues long. Germline V CDR1 and CDR2: SEHNR, FQNEAQ (reference sequence). This chain's CDR3 is CSSSPRQGVRGTEAFF. Here the CDR3 DNA reads TGTTCCAGCAGCCCCAGACAGGGAGTGAGGGGCACTGAAGCTTTCTTT.

The gene calls are TRBV28 and TRBJ2-1, with D possibly TRBD1 on 6 matching bases. The V end was cut by 4 bases, the J end by 2 bases, with 15 bases between. The CDR3 has 16 amino acids. CDR1 is MDHEN and CDR2 is SYDVKM in the germline V gene. The CDR3 here is CASSSHPGTTYNEQFF. The CDR3 coding sequence is TGTGCCAGCAGTTCACACCCGGGGACAACCTACAATGAGCAGTTCTTC.

This clone was counted once. V is TRBV9 and J is TRBJ2-7; D remains unclear. V was shortened by 0 bases and J by 2 bases, with 12 bases between the two germline ends. Germline CDR1 is SGDLS and CDR2 is YYNGEE. The CDR3 is 15 amino acids. The CDR3 is CASSVAPGLPYEQYF. The CDR3 nucleotides are TGTGCCAGCAGCGTAGCCCCAGGTCTTCCCTACGAGCAGTACTTC.

V and J are TRBV27 and TRBJ1-2; D might be TRBD1 (6 bases). This CDR3 region has 17 residues. V was trimmed by 5 bases and J by 7 bases, leaving 26 bases between them. Germline CDR1 reads MNHEY; CDR2 reads SMNVEV (reference sequence). DNA of the CDR3: TGTGCCAGCAGTCCCTTGAGGGGGGGGGCAAAGGGTAGTGGCTACACCTTC. Translation gives CASSPLRGGAKGSGYTF.

The chain links TRBV13 to TRBJ2-4; tentative D call: TRBD2 (5 bases). CDR1 is PRHDT, CDR2 FYEKMQ, per germline (reference sequence). The CDR3 is 15 amino acids. V was clipped by 0 bases and J by 9 bases, with 15 bases between them. The CDR3 DNA reads TGTGCCAGCAGCTTAGGCCTGTCCCGGGGTGGCATTCAGTACTTC. Translated: CASSLGLSRGGIQYF.

This chain uses TRBV25-1 with TRBJ2-5, with 9 nucleotides matching TRBD2. Per germline, CDR1 MGHDK and CDR2 SYGVNS. V lost 11 bases to trimming and J lost 5 bases; unmatched junction nucleotides: 12. The CDR3 sequence is 14 residues long. The CDR3 region is CAHSASGVWETQYF. The CDR3 DNA reads as TGTGCCCATTCGGCTAGCGGGGTGTGGGAGACCCAGTACTTC. Complete variable domain (other parts from reference TRBV25-1 and TRBJ2-5): EADIYQTPRYLVIGTGKKITLECSQTMGHDKMYWYQQDPGMELHLIHYSYGVNSTEKGDLSSESTVSRIRTEHFPLTLESARPSHTSQYLCAHSASGVWETQYFGPGTRLLVL.

The V call is TRBV28, the J call TRBJ2-7; 8 positions agree with TRBD1. This CDR3 has 14 residues. The junction had 5 bases not matched to a gene; V was cut back by 5 bases and J by 2 bases. Per the germline V gene, CDR1 is MDHEN and CDR2 is SYDVKM. This chain's CDR3 is CASSLGTGTYEQYF. CDR3 nucleotide sequence: TGTGCCAGCAGTCTTGGGACAGGAACCTACGAGCAGTACTTC.